What follows are 31 T cell receptor beta chains derived from one specimen sequenced in a study of T cell changes during pregnancy in multiple sclerosis. Sequencing was performed with immunoSEQ multiplex PCR; in TCRdb, only in-frame clones are kept and a portion is missing. The data hold roughly 87,000 clones, with about 90% observed a single time. Material: PBMCs, obtained in the first trimester of pregnancy. These receptors were taken from a female donor in good health, serving as a control in a pregnancy study. Some clones in this sample may be carry-over from other donors' samples.

The gene calls are TRBV5-8 and TRBJ2-5; D uncertain. CDR3 length equals 12 residues. Germline V gives CDR1 SGHTS, CDR2 YDEGEE. Trimming took 7 bases from V and 7 from J, leaving 14 bases between them. In nucleotides, the CDR3 is TGTGCCAGCTATCTGTTGGGCCGGACCCAGTACTTC. Its translation: CASYLLGRTQYF.

This sequence joins TRBV5-8 and TRBJ2-2, with D maybe TRBD2 (6 bases). The CDR3 has 13 amino acids. Germline V gene lookup returns CDR1 SGHTS and CDR2 YDEGEE. V was pared by 7 bases and J by 7 bases, with 14 bases between. This CDR3 reads CASRRQGGGELFF. The CDR3 bases are TGTGCCAGCCGCCGGCAGGGAGGCGGGGAGCTGTTTTTT. Variable domain in full (rest from reference TRBV5-8 and TRBJ2-2): EAGVTQSPTHLIKTRGQQATLRCSPISGHTSVYWYQQALGLGLQFLLWYDEGEERNRGNFPPRFSGRQFPNYSSELNVNALELEDSALYLCASRRQGGGELFFGEGSRLTVL.

This chain links TRBV27 with TRBJ2-7, with a possible D match to TRBD1 (6 bases). The V end lost 1 base, the J end lost 6 bases, and 10 bases lay between the germline ends. The germline CDR1 and CDR2 sequences are MNHEY and SMNVEV (reference sequence). The CDR3 spans 13 residues. In DNA, the CDR3 is TGTGCCAGCAGTTTATTTGGGGGCTCCGAGCAGTACTTC. Translation: CASSLFGGSEQYF.

The CDR3 loop is CASSFETSGSKGLYEQYF. The CDR3 DNA follows: TGTGCCAGCAGTTTCGAAACTAGCGGGAGTAAGGGCCTCTACGAGCAGTACTTC. The rearrangement uses TRBV28 and TRBJ2-7; 11 nucleotides match TRBD2. Germline CDR1 is MDHEN and CDR2 is SYDVKM. The CDR3 totals 18 residues. The V and J ends lost 3 bases and 3 bases, in that order; junction bases with no gene match: 13.

On this clone: This may stem from a read error, because a much larger clone lies one nucleotide away. Distinct nucleotide sequences in the sample also encode this CDR3. The rearrangement joins TRBV6-4 to TRBJ2-3; TRBD2 matches 8 bases. Looked up from germline, CDR1 is MRHNA and CDR2 is SNTAGT. The J segment lost 0 bases and the V segment lost 3 bases, leaving 2 bases of the junction unmatched. The CDR3 runs to 15 residues. The CDR3 here is CASSESSGSTDTQYF. The CDR3 DNA reads as TGTGCCAGCAGTGAGTCTAGCGGGAGCACAGATACGCAGTATTTT.

This clone was found once. The CDR3 loop reads CASSRIGGAEAFF. CDR3 nucleotide sequence: TGTGCCAGCTCCCGGATTGGGGGGGCTGAAGCTTTCTTT. V and J are TRBV18 and TRBJ1-1, with TRBD1 as a possible D gene (5 bases). Germline CDR1 KGHSH, CDR2 LQKENI. V lost 6 bases and J 6 bases, leaving 14 bases between the germline ends. There are 13 residues in the CDR3.

J is TRBJ1-1 and V is TRBV29-1; 8 nucleotides line up with TRBD1. V was clipped by 4 bases and J by 10 bases; unmatched bases: 20. The length of the CDR3 is 16 residues. The V gene's germline CDR1 is SQVTM and CDR2 ANQGSEA. CDR3 sequence: CSVAKGQDYRVSRAFF. CDR3 nucleotides: TGCAGCGTTGCGAAGGGACAGGATTACAGGGTATCGAGAGCTTTCTTT. The full variable domain, with the rest looked up from reference TRBV29-1 and TRBJ1-1, is SAVISQKPSRDICQRGTSLTIQCQVDSQVTMMFWYRQQPGQSLTLIATANQGSEATYESGFVIDKFPISRPNLTFSTLTVSNMSPEDSSIYLCSVAKGQDYRVSRAFFGQGTRLTVV.

Within the sample, this clone is medium-sized. The gene calls are TRBV5-4 and TRBJ1-1; D is uncertain. Germline values: CDR1 SGHNT, CDR2 YYREEE (reference sequence). The CDR3 is made up of 14 amino acids. The V end lost 2 bases, the J end lost 4 bases, and 12 bases lay between the germline ends. The DNA of the CDR3 is TGTGCCAGCAGCTTAAAACAGAGCGGCACTGAAGCTTTCTTT. Translating it yields CASSLKQSGTEAFF.

The chain uses TRBV2 and TRBJ1-1; D call uncertain. The V end lost 4 bases, the J end lost 5 bases, and 14 bases lay between the germline ends. The CDR3 consists of 14 residues. In germline, CDR1 is SNHLY, CDR2 FYNNEI. The CDR3 DNA is TGTGCCAGCAGTGTACTCAGTGTGGAGACTGAAGCTTTCTTT. Translated, it gives CASSVLSVETEAFF.

V and J are TRBV19 and TRBJ2-7, with a weak D call TRBD2 (5 bases). The CDR3 has 15 residues. CDR1 is LNHDA, CDR2 SQIVND, per germline (reference sequence). V gave up 3 bases and J gave up 0 bases, with 12 bases separating them. CDR3 coding DNA: TGTGCCAGTAGTATCAGCGGCCAGAGCTCCTACGAGCAGTACTTC. This sequence encodes CASSISGQSSYEQYF.

This rearrangement joins TRBV7-9 to TRBJ1-6; no reliable D call. CDR3 length equals 18 residues. Trimming left V 1 base short and J 2 bases short, with 15 bases between. In germline, CDR1 is SEHNR, CDR2 FQNEAQ (reference sequence). The CDR3 loop reads CASSLEYRDTAYNSPLHF. The DNA for the CDR3 is TGTGCCAGCAGCTTAGAATACCGTGACACAGCCTATAATTCACCCCTCCACTTT.

The rearrangement links TRBV6-1 to TRBJ1-2; D is undetermined. The germline gives CDR1 MNHNS, CDR2 SASEGT. Trimming stripped 0 bases from V and 7 bases from J, with 12 bases between. This CDR3 has 14 residues. As DNA, the CDR3 is TGTGCCAGCAGTGAAGCGCCCGAACGGGGTGGCTACACCTTC. It codes for CASSEAPERGGYTF.

The chain links TRBV2 to TRBJ1-6, with D possibly being TRBD1 (5 bases). V dropped 4 bases and J dropped 1 base, with 11 bases sitting between them. The CDR3 covers 16 residues. CDR1 is SNHLY, CDR2 FYNNEI, per germline. The CDR3 sequence: CASSVEGASYNSPLHF. The CDR3 DNA follows: TGTGCCAGCAGTGTTGAAGGGGCTTCCTATAATTCACCCCTCCACTTT.

The genes are TRBV15 and TRBJ2-7, with TRBD2 matching 8 bases. This CDR3 is built from 15 residues. Germline lookup yields CDR1 LNHNV and CDR2 YYDKDF (reference sequence). Losses at the gene ends were 0 bases for V and 3 bases for J; bases not matched to a gene: 4. CDR3 nucleotides: TGTGCCACCAGCAGAGAAAGGACTAGCTACTACGAGCAGTACTTC. It is translated as CATSRERTSYYEQYF.

This clone was found a few times. The V and J genes are TRBV7-2 and TRBJ1-3; 11 nucleotides match TRBD1. After removal of 5 bases from V and 4 bases from J, the junction contained 4 bases not matched to a gene. The CDR3 totals 15 residues. Germline CDR1 and CDR2: SGHTA and FQGNSA. CDR3 sequence reads: CASSPGTGGGNTIYF. CDR3 sequence (DNA): TGTGCCAGCAGCCCAGGGACAGGGGGAGGAAACACCATATATTTT.

This clone has only one observation. The rearrangement uses TRBV7-9 and TRBJ2-1, with D possibly being TRBD1 (6 bases). This CDR3 spans 14 amino acids. Looked up from germline, CDR1 is SEHNR and CDR2 is FQNEAQ (reference sequence). Between the trimmed V and J ends, which lost 5 bases and 5 bases, there was a span of 13 bases. The CDR3 sequence is CASSLGQIHNEQFF. In DNA, the CDR3 is TGTGCCAGCAGCCTCGGACAGATACACAATGAGCAGTTCTTC.

The gene calls are TRBV10-3 and TRBJ1-5; 7 bases are a match to TRBD1. The CDR3 loop spans 16 amino acids. Looked up from germline, CDR1 is ENHRY and CDR2 is SYGVKD. Trimming at V came to 5 bases and at J to 5 bases, leaving 12 bases not matched to a gene. DNA for the CDR3: TGTGCCATCAGTCCCGGGACAGCCTCAGCAGATCAGCCCCAGCATTTT. Protein sequence: CAISPGTASADQPQHF.

This chain connects TRBV7-6 to TRBJ2-5; TRBD2 aligns across 7 bases. The CDR3 is 16 amino acids. V shed 5 bases, J shed 5 bases, and the junction held 14 bases outside the gene matches. Germline CDR1 reads SGHVS; CDR2 reads FNYEAQ. The CDR3 sequence: CASSPTGGMVSETQYF. The CDR3, as DNA: TGTGCCAGCAGCCCAACCGGGGGGATGGTTTCGGAGACCCAGTACTTC.

This clone was seen a handful of times. V usage is TRBV19 and J usage is TRBJ1-2, with D possibly being TRBD1 (6 bases). This CDR3 region has 13 residues. Per the germline V gene, CDR1 is LNHDA and CDR2 is SQIVND (reference sequence). V lost 6 bases and J 1 base, leaving 9 bases between the germline ends. The CDR3 bases are TGTGCCAGTAGATGGGACAATAACTATGGCTACACCTTC. Its protein is CASRWDNNYGYTF.

The chain joins TRBV19 to TRBJ2-5; 9 bases line up with TRBD2. Germline V gives CDR1 LNHDA, CDR2 SQIVND (reference sequence). After removal of 4 bases from V and 5 bases from J, the junction contained 5 bases not matched to a gene. The CDR3 runs 14 residues. DNA for the CDR3: TGTGCCAGTAGTACAGGTAGCGGGGGTGAGACCCAGTACTTC. This encodes CASSTGSGGETQYF.

The chain uses TRBV4-1 and TRBJ2-1; 10 bases line up with TRBD2. CDR1 is MGHRA, CDR2 YSYEKL, per germline. The CDR3 loop spans 18 amino acids. V dropped 4 bases and J dropped 9; count of bases not matched to a gene: 18. CDR3 in amino acids: CASSRVGAGGPGWIEQFF. The CDR3 nucleotides read TGCGCCAGCAGCCGGGTCGGAGCGGGAGGGCCGGGTTGGATTGAGCAGTTCTTC.

Remarks on this clone: One end of the junction varies from germline; a read error may be responsible. The rearrangement joins TRBV5-1 to TRBJ2-2; TRBD1 matches at 8 bases. Germline V gene data show CDR1 as SGHRS and CDR2 as YFSETQ. This CDR3 comprises 17 residues. For the CDR3, the DNA is TGCGCCAGCACCTTGGGCGTGACAGGGGAATTATTGGGGGAGCTGTTTTTT. It translates to CASTLGVTGELLGELFF.

The chain links TRBV5-1 to TRBJ2-3; 10 bases are shared with TRBD2. CDR3 length equals 18 residues. Germline V gives CDR1 SGHRS, CDR2 YFSETQ. V shed 0 bases and J 0 bases; nucleotides not matched to a gene: 7. This CDR3 reads CASSLVIAGGPSTDTQYF. CDR3 nucleotides: TGCGCCAGCAGCTTGGTGATAGCGGGAGGTCCTAGCACAGATACGCAGTATTTT.

This clone showed up just once. This chain connects TRBV20-1 to TRBJ2-5; D is uncertain. This CDR3 comprises 10 residues. In germline, CDR1 is DFQATT, CDR2 SNEGSKA (reference sequence). The V and J ends lost 5 bases and 2 bases respectively, with 3 bases between them. The chain's CDR3 is CSASQETQYF. In DNA, the CDR3 is TGCAGTGCTTCGCAAGAGACCCAGTACTTC.

The V and J genes are TRBV6-5 and TRBJ2-1; possibly TRBD1 for D (5 bases). The V and J ends lost 6 bases and 8 bases respectively, with 14 bases between them. CDR3 size: 13 residues. Germline V gene data show CDR1 as MNHEY and CDR2 as SVGAGI. The CDR3 here is CASSSRQYDEQFF. CDR3 bases: TGTGCCAGCAGCTCAAGACAGTATGATGAGCAGTTCTTC.

The chain couples TRBV7-9 to TRBJ2-1; 9 positions match TRBD2. The germline V gene has CDR1 SEHNR and CDR2 FQNEAQ (reference sequence). This CDR3 contains 15 residues. The V and J ends lost 5 bases and 3 bases, in that order; junction bases with no gene match: 5. The CDR3 reads CASSALAGDYNEQFF. The CDR3 coding sequence is TGTGCCAGCAGCGCCTTAGCGGGAGACTACAATGAGCAGTTCTTC.

This chain joins TRBV15 and TRBJ1-2; tentative D call: TRBD1 (5 bases). The CDR3 runs 13 residues. V was pared by 0 bases and J by 3 bases, with 5 bases between. Germline CDR1 is LNHNV and CDR2 is YYDKDF (reference sequence). The CDR3 DNA is TGTGCCACCAGCAGAGAAGGGGACTATGGCTACACCTTC. Its translation: CATSREGDYGYTF.

The chain combines TRBV7-9 with TRBJ1-1; 7 nucleotides line up with TRBD1. This CDR3 has 17 amino acids. V was clipped by 0 bases and J by 2 bases; unmatched bases: 9. Germline V gene data show CDR1 as SEHNR and CDR2 as FQNEAQ (reference sequence). CDR3 coding DNA: TGTGCCAGCAGCTTAGCGCTCGTGGGACAGTTTAACACTGAAGCTTTCTTT. It yields the protein CASSLALVGQFNTEAFF.

The chain joins TRBV7-2 to TRBJ1-5; 10 nucleotides match TRBD1. After removal of 1 base from V and 6 bases from J, the junction contained 6 bases not matched to a gene. The CDR3 loop spans 16 amino acids. Germline lookup yields CDR1 SGHTA and CDR2 FQGNSA. The DNA of the CDR3 is TGTGCCAGCAGCTTAGTGGGACAGGGGAGATTTCAGCCCCAGCATTTT. Translation gives CASSLVGQGRFQPQHF.

A single count supports this clone. V and J are TRBV18 and TRBJ1-2; D is undetermined. Germline assignment: CDR1 KGHSH and CDR2 LQKENI. CDR3 length: 13 residues. V was cut by 6 bases and J by 4 bases, with 12 bases left in between. CDR3 coding DNA: TGTGCCAGCTCGCCCACAGAATCCTATGGCTACACCTTC. This translates into CASSPTESYGYTF.

The rearrangement uses TRBV9 and TRBJ1-4; D gene unclear. Between the trimmed V and J ends, which lost 0 bases and 0 bases, there was a span of 6 bases. The germline CDR1 and CDR2 sequences are SGDLS and YYNGEE. The CDR3 contains 15 residues. The CDR3 nucleotides are TGTGCCAGCAGCGTAGATATAGCAACTAATGAAAAACTGTTTTTT. Translation: CASSVDIATNEKLFF.